This TCR beta chain was retrieved from a study of blood T cell repertoires in COVID-19 (dated by TCRdb to the early 2020s). Some background on the complete study: Samples covering the acute and convalescent phases of COVID-19 were provided by collaborators in the United States, Italy and Spain. A de-identified subject ID, COVID-19 status, age in years and sex were almost always included in the sample metadata. The repertoires were released in a freely available public database meant as a resource for research on the immune response to SARS-CoV-2. HLA class I and class II types, where available, came from metadata supplied by the sample provider rather than from assay-based typing. The samples were drawn from two sources: the first 160 participants of the ongoing ImmuneRACE study, and 1,254 subjects contributed by 6 global collaborators. The prospective study material was composed of cDNA or gDNA derived from T cells, B-cell-depleted T cells, or PBMCs. Deeply sampled blood TCRbeta repertoires from subjects exposed to, actively infected with, or recovered from COVID-19 were included in the dataset. The study at large found these results: The amount of clinical and demographic metadata varied by source and participant and was provided uncurated.

Regarding this clone: The target of this receptor is not known. No per-base quality is available; no much larger clone lies one base away.

The CDR3 has 15 amino acids, counting the end cysteine and phenylalanine. Only CDR3 DNA remains: 45 bases, in frame from the first base. Sequences MDHEN (CDR1) and SYDVKM (CDR2) are obtained from the germline V gene. Cut back by 10 bases and 2 bases, the V and J ends lie 18 bases apart. TCRbeta CDR3 regions were amplified from genomic DNA by means of the immunoSEQ Assay, a bias-controlled multiplex PCR. In the original analysis: The number of nucleated cells in each sample was estimated by amplification of reference gene primers within the assay. To quantify the absolute abundance of each unique TCRbeta CDR3 rearrangement, sequence reads were collapsed and filtered. For each sample, productive Simpson clonality was calculated by taking the square root of Simpson's diversity index across productive rearrangements. TCRdb took over this immuneACCESS table, retaining in-frame rearrangements with V and J assigned. Such tables are incomplete; in checked studies, under half of the missing clones stem from an unresolved V gene, and the remainder is unexplained. That table gives V, J and clone size, and the DNA gave D and trimming. In all, the sample holds about 190,000 clones, and approximately 90% of those were seen once. The ten largest clones take up approximately 1% of the sample.

Each collaborating institution followed its own protocols to collect whole blood in K2EDTA tubes. Collaborator samples were shipped for TCRbeta analysis as frozen whole blood, isolated PBMCs, or DNA extracted from either sample type. Recombination linked TRBV28 to TRBJ1-5; a tentative D call is TRBD1 (5 bases match). Sequenced sample: peripheral blood. This TCR was recovered from a man aged 25 to 45 with acute or convalescent COVID-19. The bases are TGTGCCACCCTTAGGTGGGGAGGGGGCAATCAGCCCCAGCATTTT. Its protein is CATLRWGGGNQPQHF.